The TCR beta chain under discussion was sequenced for a study of T cell responses to AZD1222 COVID-19 vaccine. Points from the study as a whole: At study baseline, merely six AZD1222 recipients were seropositive. Females outnumbered males among donors, who were mostly white British; clonal diversity was possibly underestimated. Researchers report vaccine-associated CD4 TCRs spanning spike, with dominance at 160-218 and 743-854. No repertoire was sampled before or during the peak T cell response, only after it.

Data came from immunoSEQ multiplex PCR; TCRdb stores just in-frame clones and leaves some out. The sample has more than 110,000 clones, around nine tenths seen once. Regarding this clone: Antigen unknown.

The V gene lost 7 bases and the J gene lost 6 bases, with 19 bases spanning the gap. This CDR3 region has 14 residues. The germline CDR1 and CDR2 sequences are SGHRS and YFSETQ. This receptor was identified in an adult in good health. Here the sequenced sample was peripheral blood, taken on day 0 of AZD1222 vaccination. The chain recombines TRBV5-1 with TRBJ1-1, with D tentatively TRBD1 (6 bases). The CDR3 region has the DNA TGCGCCAGCGGAGCTCCATTTGGGGGCGCTGAAGCTTTCTTT. Its translation is CASGAPFGGAEAFF.